The next 22 T cell receptor beta chains were all read from a single sample in a study of PD-1 blockade in classical Hodgkin lymphoma. The data were produced by immunoSEQ multiplex PCR, yet TCRdb's version contains in-frame clones alone and is incomplete. The sample carries tens of thousands of clones, 71% recorded once. Relapse was seen in all patients after autologous stem cell transplantation, and brentuximab vedotin exposure was variable. The sequencing used peripheral blood mononuclear cells (PBMCs), collected at baseline. These receptors all come from a human donor with classical Hodgkin lymphoma.

The V gene is TRBV4-2, the J gene TRBJ2-7; 10 positions match TRBD2. Germline CDR1 is LGHNA and CDR2 is YNFKEQ. Losses at the gene ends were 0 bases for V and 4 bases for J; bases not matched to a gene: 12. There are 18 residues in the CDR3. The CDR3 DNA follows: TGTGCCAGCAGCCAAGAAGAAACAAGGGCTAGCGGGAGTTACGAGCAGTACTTC. Encoded protein: CASSQEETRASGSYEQYF.

V gene TRBV19 combines with J gene TRBJ2-3; D gene unclear. The CDR3 loop spans 15 amino acids. CDR1 LNHDA and CDR2 SQIVND come from the germline V gene (reference sequence). Trimming left V 3 bases short and J 1 base short, with 11 bases between. CDR3 amino acids: CASSIGSIGTDTQYF. CDR3 nucleotides: TGTGCCAGTAGTATTGGTAGCATCGGCACAGATACGCAGTATTTT.

The V call is TRBV6-6, the J call TRBJ2-3; D remains ambiguous. Germline V gene lookup returns CDR1 MNHNY and CDR2 SVGAGI (reference sequence). The CDR3 covers 12 residues. Trimming removed 5 bases from V and 6 bases from J, with 9 bases in between. The CDR3 region is CASSLVVDTQYF. In DNA form, the CDR3 reads TGTGCCAGCAGTCTCGTGGTTGATACGCAGTATTTT.

The gene calls are TRBV6-5 and TRBJ2-1; 12 bases are shared with TRBD2. This CDR3 is 16 amino acids long. Germline CDR1 and CDR2: MNHEY and SVGAGI. V was pared by 1 base and J by 9 bases, with 7 bases of the junction left unmatched. Here the CDR3 reads CASSYFTSGGPSEQFF. The CDR3 bases are TGTGCCAGCAGTTACTTCACTAGCGGGGGGCCCAGTGAGCAGTTCTTC.

This clone occurred a few times. The gene calls are TRBV4-2 and TRBJ2-4; 7 bases agree with TRBD2. Germline V gene lookup returns CDR1 LGHNA and CDR2 YNFKEQ. The CDR3 consists of 20 residues. V gave up 2 bases and J gave up 10 bases; unmatched junction bases: 26. CDR3 coding DNA: TGTGCCAGCAGCCAAATCCCCCCTAGCGGCTGGACCCGGAGTCAGGCTATTCAGTACTTC. It translates to CASSQIPPSGWTRSQAIQYF.

V and J are TRBV10-3 and TRBJ2-1; D not certain. With 3 bases removed from V and 7 bases from J, the gap between germline ends came to 22 bases. From germline, CDR1 is ENHRY and CDR2 SYGVKD. The CDR3 contains 17 residues. CDR3 DNA sequence: TGTGCCATCAGTGAAAATGGGCTCCTCACCGATATAAATGAGCAGTTCTTC. Its translation is CAISENGLLTDINEQFF.

The V call is TRBV19, the J call TRBJ2-2, with D perhaps TRBD2 (5 bases). The V end lost 4 bases, the J end lost 7 bases, and 13 bases lay between the germline ends. Germline V CDR1 and CDR2: LNHDA, SQIVND (reference sequence). The CDR3 extends over 14 amino acids. CDR3 nucleotides: TGTGCCAGTAGTAATCGTCTAGCTGGCGGGGAGCTGTTTTTT. Its protein is CASSNRLAGGELFF.

The J gene is TRBJ1-5, the V gene TRBV5-4, with D unresolved. V lost 4 bases, J lost 6 bases, and 17 bases lay in between. The CDR3 runs to 15 residues. CDR1 SGHNT and CDR2 YYREEE come from the germline V gene (reference sequence). The CDR3 DNA reads TGTGCCAGCAGCCCCTCTAAATCTTCTGGTCAGCCCCAGCATTTT. Encoded protein: CASSPSKSSGQPQHF.

V usage is TRBV4-3 and J usage is TRBJ2-3; 9 nucleotides match TRBD2. CDR1 is LGHNA and CDR2 is YSLEER in the germline V gene. V lost 2 bases to trimming and J lost 1 base; unmatched junction nucleotides: 4. CDR3 length: 16 residues. CDR3 loop: CASSQLSSGGTDTQYF. For the CDR3, the DNA is TGCGCCAGCAGCCAACTGTCTAGCGGGGGCACAGATACGCAGTATTTT.

The chain combines TRBV19 with TRBJ1-2; D is possibly TRBD1 (6 bases). Germline CDR1 and CDR2: LNHDA and SQIVND (reference sequence). This CDR3 is 15 amino acids long. V was trimmed by 4 bases and J by 2 bases, leaving 14 bases between them. The CDR3, as DNA: TGTGCCAGTAGTAATACAGGGCCGGTCAACTATGGCTACACCTTC. The encoded protein is CASSNTGPVNYGYTF. Drawing the rest from reference TRBV19 and TRBJ1-2, the complete variable domain is DGGITQSPKYLFRKEGQNVTLSCEQNLNHDAMYWYRQDPGQGLRLIYYSQIVNDFQKGDIAEGYSVSREKKESFPLTVTSAQKNPTAFYLCASSNTGPVNYGYTFGSGTRLTVV.

This clone was counted only a few times. The CDR3, as DNA: TGTGCCAGCAGCTCAATGGGGAGGCGGGGGGATGACTATGGCTACACCTTC. It is translated as CASSSMGRRGDDYGYTF. This chain joins TRBV7-2 and TRBJ1-2; D is possibly TRBD1 (5 bases). Germline CDR1 SGHTA, CDR2 FQGNSA. The CDR3 has 17 amino acids. Trimming left V 4 bases short and J 3 bases short, with 21 bases between.

The J gene is TRBJ2-3, the V gene TRBV11-2, with 7 bases aligning to TRBD2. The trim removed 2 bases at V and 1 base at J, leaving 6 bases unmatched. The CDR3 runs to 16 residues. From germline, CDR1 is SGHAT and CDR2 FQNNGV. The CDR3 here is CASSLWGGGGTDTQYF. DNA for the CDR3: TGTGCCAGCAGCTTATGGGGCGGGGGAGGCACAGATACGCAGTATTTT.

This clone appeared a single time. The chain recombines TRBV9 with TRBJ2-2; perhaps TRBD1 as D (6 bases). Germline V gene sequence: CDR1 SGDLS, CDR2 YYNGEE. The V and J ends lost 0 bases and 4 bases respectively, with 10 bases between them. The CDR3 runs to 15 residues. The CDR3 DNA follows: TGTGCCAGCAGCGTAGACTCAGGGGCCACCGGGGAGCTGTTTTTT. It codes for CASSVDSGATGELFF. The full variable domain, completed using reference TRBV9 and TRBJ2-2, is DSGVTQTPKHLITATGQRVTLRCSPRSGDLSVYWYQQSLDQGLQFLIQYYNGEERAKGNILERFSAQQFPDLHSELNLSSLELGDSALYFCASSVDSGATGELFFGEGSRLTVL.

The chain has TRBV25-1 and TRBJ2-7; 14 bases fit TRBD2. Germline CDR1 is MGHDK and CDR2 is SYGVNS. Losses at the gene ends were 6 bases for V and 0 bases for J; bases not matched to a gene: 7. The CDR3 is 17 residues long. The CDR3 here is CASRVGLAGGTSYEQYV. In nucleotides, the CDR3 is TGTGCCAGCAGGGTAGGACTAGCGGGAGGTACCTCCTACGAGCAGTACGTC.

The chain employs TRBV4-2 and TRBJ2-5, with TRBD2 identical over 9 bases. V shed 1 base, J shed 0 bases, and the junction held 6 bases outside the gene matches. Germline loops: CDR1 LGHNA, CDR2 YNFKEQ. The CDR3 totals 17 residues. The CDR3 sequence is CASSQVGAGGDQETQYF. CDR3 nucleotide sequence: TGTGCCAGCAGCCAAGTTGGGGCGGGAGGGGACCAAGAGACCCAGTACTTC.

This CDR3 is CSVDRRRGGFSYNEQFF. Here the CDR3 DNA reads TGCAGCGTTGACCGTCGAAGGGGGGGTTTCTCCTACAATGAGCAGTTCTTC. The chain has TRBV29-1 and TRBJ2-1; D might be TRBD2 (7 bases). Germline assignment: CDR1 SQVTM and CDR2 ANQGSEA. V gave up 3 bases and J gave up 0 bases, with 18 bases separating them. The CDR3 is made up of 17 amino acids.

The chain joins TRBV2 to TRBJ1-4; D not certain. Per germline, CDR1 SNHLY and CDR2 FYNNEI. The V gene lost 8 bases and the J gene lost 3 bases, with 16 bases spanning the gap. The CDR3 sequence is 15 residues long. In DNA form, the CDR3 reads TGTGCCAGCTCGGAAAGGGCTGGAGCTAATGAAAAACTGTTTTTT. Translated, it gives CASSERAGANEKLFF.

The genes are TRBV19 and TRBJ1-5; 10 bases fit TRBD1. V lost 6 bases, J lost 7 bases, and 12 bases stayed unmatched. This CDR3 is 16 amino acids long. Germline-derived CDR1 and CDR2 are LNHDA and SQIVND (reference sequence). CDR3 amino acids: CASRYGTGVGGQPQHF. The CDR3 DNA follows: TGTGCCAGTAGATATGGGACAGGGGTTGGTGGGCAGCCCCAGCATTTT.

V and J are TRBV5-8 and TRBJ2-1, with D possibly being TRBD1 (6 bases). CDR1 is SGHTS, CDR2 YDEGEE, per germline. Between the trimmed V and J ends, which lost 0 bases and 8 bases, there was a span of 18 bases. The CDR3 sequence is 16 residues long. This chain's CDR3 is CASSLGKVWTADEQFF. CDR3 DNA: TGTGCCAGCAGCTTGGGAAAGGTGTGGACAGCGGATGAGCAGTTCTTC.

The chain is built from TRBV7-9 and TRBJ2-2; unclear D gene. The CDR3 is made up of 13 amino acids. Germline V gene sequence: CDR1 SEHNR, CDR2 FQNEAQ (reference sequence). V dropped 6 bases and J dropped 6 bases, with 11 bases sitting between them. The CDR3 loop reads CASSLAPSGELFF. The CDR3 bases are TGTGCCAGCAGTCTGGCCCCGTCCGGGGAGCTGTTTTTT.

This clone turned up a few times. Here the CDR3 reads CASSDTAGTLSYGYTF. As DNA, the CDR3 is TGTGCCAGCAGTGACACAGCCGGAACCCTTAGCTATGGCTACACCTTC. V and J are TRBV6-1 and TRBJ1-2; no clear D. Trimming took 3 bases from V and 4 from J, leaving 18 bases between them. The germline V gene has CDR1 MNHNS and CDR2 SASEGT. This CDR3 is built from 16 residues.

V gene TRBV11-2 combines with J gene TRBJ1-2; 11 nucleotides agree with TRBD1. Losses at the gene ends were 5 bases for V and 5 bases for J; bases not matched to a gene: 1. CDR1 is SGHAT and CDR2 is FQNNGV in the germline V gene. There are 13 residues in the CDR3. CDR3 protein: CASSRDRGYGYTF. The CDR3 bases are TGTGCCAGCAGCCGGGACAGGGGGTATGGCTACACCTTC.